The 11 T cell receptor beta chains below all came from one sample that was sequenced in a study of shared clonotypes between healthy human individuals. Terminally differentiated effector memory CD45RA+ cells were left out of the naive CD8 fraction, which was CD45RO-negative and positively selected for CCR7. This table comes from immunoSEQ multiplex PCR, and its TCRdb copy is limited to in-frame clones, with some not included. The sample lists about 2,200,000 clones, about 92% occurring once. Sequencing used naive CD8+ T cells from PBMCs. These receptors all come from a man aged 18 to 35 in good health. Some clones in this sample may be carry-over from other donors' samples.

The chain is built from TRBV9 and TRBJ2-2; TRBD1 matches 9 bases. CDR1 is SGDLS, CDR2 YYNGEE, per germline. This CDR3 contains 15 residues. The junction had 5 bases not matched to a gene; V was cut back by 2 bases and J by 6 bases. As DNA, the CDR3 is TGTGCCAGCAGCGTGATGGACAGGGGTGCCGGGGAGCTGTTTTTT. It codes for CASSVMDRGAGELFF.

The chain combines TRBV5-1 with TRBJ2-3, with D perhaps TRBD2 (5 bases). The V and J ends lost 0 bases and 4 bases respectively, with 6 bases between them. The CDR3 has 13 residues. Germline CDR1 is SGHRS and CDR2 is YFSETQ. CDR3 sequence: CASSLVAPDTQYF. CDR3 nucleotides: TGCGCCAGCAGCTTGGTAGCGCCAGATACGCAGTATTTT. Variable domain in full (rest from reference TRBV5-1 and TRBJ2-3): KAGVTQTPRYLIKTRGQQVTLSCSPISGHRSVSWYQQTPGQGLQFLFEYFSETQRNKGNFPGRFSGRQFSNSRSEMNVSTLELGDSALYLCASSLVAPDTQYFGPGTRLTVL.

V usage is TRBV27 and J usage is TRBJ2-1; TRBD2 might be the D (5 bases). V was trimmed by 3 bases and J by 2 bases, leaving 14 bases between them. CDR3 length: 16 residues. Per the germline V gene, CDR1 is MNHEY and CDR2 is SMNVEV (reference sequence). The CDR3 loop reads CASSFLATRAYNEQFF. The CDR3 DNA follows: TGTGCCAGCAGTTTCCTAGCAACCCGGGCCTACAATGAGCAGTTCTTC.

The rearrangement uses TRBV9 and TRBJ1-2; 7 nucleotides line up with TRBD1. The CDR3 totals 16 residues. J lost 5 bases, V lost 0 bases, and 10 bases had no gene match. Germline V gene lookup returns CDR1 SGDLS and CDR2 YYNGEE. The CDR3 nucleotides are TGTGCCAGCAGCGTAGCCTTGGACAGGCCAAAATATGGCTACACCTTC. This sequence encodes CASSVALDRPKYGYTF.

Worth noting for this clone: The sample holds other DNA sequences that translate to the same CDR3. V gene TRBV27 combines with J gene TRBJ2-3; either TRBD1 or TRBD2 may fit D (6 bases each). Looked up from germline, CDR1 is MNHEY and CDR2 is SMNVEV (reference sequence). The CDR3 spans 15 residues. Trimming cost V 2 bases and J 1 base, with 10 bases left between them. CDR3 bases: TGTGCCAGCAGTTTAATAAGGGGGGGCACAGATACGCAGTATTTT. This codes for CASSLIRGGTDTQYF.

V and J are TRBV27 and TRBJ1-1; D is unclear. Germline V gene sequence: CDR1 MNHEY, CDR2 SMNVEV (reference sequence). The germline V and J ends were trimmed by 7 bases and 4 bases, with 16 bases remaining between them. The CDR3 runs 14 residues. CDR3 protein: CASNSLAVGTEAFF. In DNA, the CDR3 is TGTGCCAGCAACTCATTGGCAGTTGGCACTGAAGCTTTCTTT.

V gene TRBV5-1 combines with J gene TRBJ2-7; D ambiguous. The CDR3 is 15 amino acids. The V gene lost 0 bases and the J gene lost 0 bases, with 10 bases spanning the gap. CDR1 and CDR2 from the germline V gene are SGHRS and YFSETQ. The CDR3 DNA follows: TGCGCCAGCAGCTTGGCCATCTCGAGCTCCTACGAGCAGTACTTC. It specifies CASSLAISSSYEQYF.

The V call is TRBV7-2, the J call TRBJ2-1, with 10 bases fitting TRBD1. This CDR3 has 15 residues. CDR1 and CDR2 from the germline V gene are SGHTA and FQGNSA. V shed 0 bases and J 6 bases; nucleotides not matched to a gene: 2. CDR3 sequence (DNA): TGTGCCAGCAGCTTAGCCCGGACAGGGGGCAATGAGCAGTTCTTC. It translates to CASSLARTGGNEQFF.

This clone was seen a few times. The chain couples TRBV19 to TRBJ2-3; tentatively, D is TRBD1 (6 bases). V shed 6 bases and J shed 4 bases, with 14 bases lying between them. Germline V CDR1 and CDR2: LNHDA, SQIVND (reference sequence). This CDR3 is built from 14 residues. The CDR3 reads CASSVARGSDTQYF. The DNA of the CDR3 is TGTGCCAGTAGCGTGGCCAGGGGATCAGATACGCAGTATTTT.

The chain's CDR3 is CASSFGHTYEQYF. The DNA for the CDR3 is TGTGCCAGCAGCTTTGGACACACGTACGAGCAGTACTTC. The V gene is TRBV11-2, the J gene TRBJ2-7; a possible D gene is TRBD1 (5 bases). This CDR3 has 13 residues. V was pared by 3 bases and J by 4 bases, with 10 bases between. Germline CDR1 SGHAT, CDR2 FQNNGV.

This clone turned up a few times. This same CDR3 is encoded by further DNA sequences in the sample. The V gene is TRBV6-5, the J gene TRBJ2-7; the match to TRBD1 covers 9 bases. The CDR3 is 14 residues long. V lost 5 bases and J lost 1; bases outside the gene matches: 3. Germline lookup yields CDR1 MNHEY and CDR2 SVGAGI. CDR3 sequence (DNA): TGTGCCAGCAGTCCCGGGACAGGGTCCTACGAGCAGTACTTC. Residues: CASSPGTGSYEQYF.